The 30 T cell receptor beta chains presented below share a single source sample, sequenced in a study of blood T cell repertoires in COVID-19 (TCRdb year 2020). Libraries were prepared through the immunoSEQ multiplex PCR assay. What TCRdb holds here is the immuneACCESS table cut down to in-frame rearrangements. Part of the clones is not present; checked against another copy, under half of the missing clones reflect an unresolved V gene, and the others are unexplained. This sample lists some 120,000 clones; about 85% were detected once. The ten largest account for 1.3% to 1.5% of the sample. The sequenced material came from peripheral blood. All receptors derive from a man aged 35 to 55 with acute or convalescent COVID-19.

The chain has TRBV20-1 and TRBJ1-2, with D perhaps TRBD1 (6 bases). V lost 5 bases and J lost 9, with 13 bases in between. The CDR3 consists of 11 residues. From germline, CDR1 is DFQATT and CDR2 SNEGSKA (reference sequence). CDR3 bases: TGCAGTGCTTCCGGGACACCAAGCTACACCTTC. This encodes CSASGTPSYTF.

To note about this clone: Other DNA sequences in the sample encode the same CDR3. The chain uses TRBV3-1 (or the pseudogene TRBV3-2) and TRBJ2-5; D might be TRBD1 (6 bases). The germline V gene encodes CDR1 LGHDT and CDR2 YNNKEL (reference sequence). The germline V and J ends were trimmed by 3 bases and 4 bases, with 9 bases remaining between them. This CDR3 has 13 amino acids. The CDR3 sequence is CASSHRGGETQYF. CDR3 sequence (DNA): TGTGCCAGCAGCCATAGAGGGGGAGAGACCCAGTACTTC.

The gene calls are TRBV9 and TRBJ2-3, with D perhaps matching TRBD1 (5 bases). V lost 0 bases and J 0 bases, leaving 8 bases between the germline ends. CDR1 is SGDLS, CDR2 YYNGEE, per germline. The CDR3 is 15 amino acids. CDR3 in amino acids: CASSVGPGSTDTQYF. The CDR3 coding sequence is TGTGCCAGCAGCGTAGGGCCAGGGAGCACAGATACGCAGTATTTT.

This chain joins TRBV6-1 and TRBJ1-2; D not certain. The germline V and J ends were trimmed by 0 bases and 4 bases, with 12 bases remaining between them. Germline V CDR1 and CDR2: MNHNS, SASEGT. The length of the CDR3 is 15 residues. The CDR3: CASSEARPDLYGYTF. CDR3 bases: TGTGCCAGCAGTGAAGCGCGGCCAGACCTCTATGGCTACACCTTC.

This clone was found once. CDR3 residues: CASSVGGGTPSAFF. CDR3 nucleotides: TGTGCCAGCAGCGTAGGGGGAGGAACCCCTAGTGCTTTCTTT. The genes are TRBV9 and TRBJ1-1; no reliable D call. There are 14 residues in the CDR3. V gave up 0 bases and J gave up 11 bases, with 17 bases separating them. In germline, CDR1 is SGDLS, CDR2 YYNGEE.

This chain uses TRBV21-1 with TRBJ2-1; TRBD2, the table's D call, was not compared with the DNA. TRBV21-1 is marked as a pseudogene. The CDR3 covers 16 residues. DNA for the CDR3: TGTGCCAGCAGCGAGAGACTAGCGGGGGATTACAATGAGCAGTTCTTC. Translating it yields CASSERLAGDYNEQFF.

The rearrangement links TRBV6-5 to TRBJ2-3, with TRBD1 identical over 10 bases. Germline trimming cut 4 bases from V and 4 bases from J; bases unmatched to any gene: 5. CDR1 MNHEY and CDR2 SVGAGI come from the germline V gene. The CDR3 is made up of 15 amino acids. This CDR3 reads CASSSDRGRADTQYF. The CDR3 DNA sequence: TGTGCCAGCAGTTCCGACAGGGGGCGGGCAGATACGCAGTATTTT.

This clone was observed a single time. The gene calls are TRBV6-5 and TRBJ1-2, with D hard to call. This CDR3 contains 10 residues. CDR1 MNHEY and CDR2 SVGAGI come from the germline V gene. V was shortened by 9 bases and J by 2 bases, with 4 bases between the two germline ends. CDR3 sequence reads: CARTNYGYTF. As DNA, the CDR3 is TGTGCCAGGACAAACTATGGCTACACCTTC.

This clone was counted between two and nine times. The V gene is TRBV15, the J gene TRBJ1-3; D gene ambiguous. The CDR3 contains 13 residues. Germline CDR1 and CDR2: LNHNV and YYDKDF (reference sequence). V was clipped by 3 bases and J by 4 bases, with 7 bases between them. As DNA, the CDR3 is TGTGCCACCAGCAGGACTTCCGGAAACACCATATATTTT. This translates into CATSRTSGNTIYF.

This clone was observed once. This chain connects TRBV27 to TRBJ2-5; D unresolved. The germline V and J ends were trimmed by 4 bases and 7 bases, with 13 bases remaining between them. This CDR3 comprises 13 residues. CDR1 and CDR2 (germline): MNHEY, SMNVEV (reference sequence). CDR3 region: CASSSRRGSTQYF. The CDR3 coding sequence is TGTGCCAGCAGTTCCCGACGAGGTTCGACCCAGTACTTC.

The CDR3 is CASTRGGNTGELFF. The CDR3, as DNA: TGTGCCAGCACCCGCGGGGGGAACACCGGGGAGCTGTTTTTT. This sequence joins TRBV6-5 and TRBJ2-2; 7 nucleotides line up with TRBD2. From germline, CDR1 is MNHEY and CDR2 SVGAGI. Losses at the gene ends were 7 bases for V and 1 base for J; bases not matched to a gene: 3. The CDR3 runs 14 residues.

The chain carries TRBV1 and TRBJ1-2; the table's D call, TRBD1, has no DNA check behind it. TRBV1 is designated a pseudogene. CDR3 length: 17 residues. The CDR3, as DNA: TGCACCAGCAGCATAGATAGGGTGGGGCTGATGGGCTATGGCTACACCTTC. Translation gives CTSSIDRVGLMGYGYTF.

V and J are TRBV29-1 and TRBJ1-1, with D uncertain. The CDR3 covers 12 residues. Trimming removed 4 bases from V and 5 bases from J, with 11 bases in between. Germline assignment: CDR1 SQVTM and CDR2 ANQGSEA. CDR3 DNA sequence: TGCAGCGTTGGTCGGGATAGGACTGAAGCTTTCTTT. Protein sequence: CSVGRDRTEAFF.

The chain uses TRBV19 and TRBJ1-5; perhaps TRBD1 as D (5 bases). Trimming left V 6 bases short and J 2 bases short, with 14 bases between. This CDR3 comprises 15 residues. Germline assignment: CDR1 LNHDA and CDR2 SQIVND (reference sequence). Written as DNA, the CDR3 is TGTGCCAGTAGCCTGGGCGGGGGTGGCAATCAGCCCCAGCATTTT. Amino acids: CASSLGGGGNQPQHF.

The sample holds one count of this clone. CDR3 amino acids: CASSFRHWTGTEAFF. The CDR3 bases are TGTGCCAGCAGCTTCCGACATTGGACGGGGACTGAAGCTTTCTTT. The V gene is TRBV7-9, the J gene TRBJ1-1; no definite D call. Germline CDR1 is SEHNR and CDR2 is FQNEAQ (reference sequence). Trimming took off 3 bases at V and 5 bases at J, with 16 bases between the two ends. The CDR3 covers 15 residues.

This rearrangement joins TRBV21-1 to TRBJ2-7; no check of the table's D call, TRBD2, against the DNA was made. TRBV21-1 is flagged as a pseudogene. The CDR3 loop spans 14 amino acids. CDR3 sequence: CASRSYETSGEQYF. CDR3 sequence (DNA): TGTGCCAGCAGGTCCTATGAGACTAGCGGCGAGCAGTACTTC.

The chain employs TRBV11-2 and TRBJ2-3, with 12 bases aligning to TRBD2. The germline CDR1 and CDR2 sequences are SGHAT and FQNNGV. The CDR3 has 19 amino acids. The V segment lost 4 bases and the J segment 2 bases; nucleotides outside the gene matches: 13. The CDR3 sequence: CASSSPLTSGGSYTDTQYF. The DNA for the CDR3 is TGTGCCAGCAGCTCCCCCTTAACTAGCGGGGGGTCTTACACAGATACGCAGTATTTT.

The chain links TRBV28 to TRBJ2-2; no firm D call. Deletions cut 6 bases from V and 3 bases from J, with 11 bases between. In germline, CDR1 is MDHEN, CDR2 SYDVKM. The CDR3 spans 14 residues. DNA of the CDR3: TGTGCCAGCAGGTTGACACTTTACACCGGGGAGCTGTTTTTT. Its translation is CASRLTLYTGELFF.

The chain combines TRBV6-5 with TRBJ1-6; possibly TRBD1 for D (5 bases). V was cut by 6 bases and J by 10 bases, with 19 bases left in between. CDR3 length: 15 residues. Germline V gene data show CDR1 as MNHEY and CDR2 as SVGAGI. CDR3 DNA: TGTGCCAGCAGACAGGTCCCGACGGCTGGGTCACCCCTCCACTTT. Encoded protein: CASRQVPTAGSPLHF.

This clone was seen a few times. The chain employs TRBV7-2 and TRBJ2-7, with a possible D match to TRBD1 (5 bases). The CDR3 runs 13 residues. Germline V CDR1 and CDR2: SGHTA, FQGNSA. The V end was cut by 3 bases, the J end by 4 bases, with 10 bases between. The CDR3 DNA sequence: TGTGCCAGCAGCTTGAGCAGGGTGTACGAGCAGTACTTC. It yields the protein CASSLSRVYEQYF.

The chain recombines TRBV11-3 with TRBJ2-7, with D unresolved. The CDR3 extends over 11 amino acids. V lost 1 base to trimming and J lost 6 bases, with 4 bases between them. The germline V gene encodes CDR1 SGHNT and CDR2 YENEEA. CDR3 residues: CASSLGSEQYF. CDR3 sequence (DNA): TGTGCCAGCAGCTTAGGTAGCGAGCAGTACTTC.

The chain links TRBV6-5 to TRBJ2-7; 9 bases are a match to TRBD2. CDR1 is MNHEY and CDR2 is SVGAGI in the germline V gene. V shed 7 bases and J 3 bases; nucleotides not matched to a gene: 7. This CDR3 region has 14 residues. The CDR3, as DNA: TGTGCCAGCACCACCGGGACTAGCATCTACGAGCAGTACTTC. It encodes CASTTGTSIYEQYF.

The V and J genes are TRBV4-3 and TRBJ2-7; tentatively, D is TRBD2 (5 bases). This CDR3 is 13 amino acids long. Trimming took 3 bases from V and 3 from J, leaving 9 bases between them. Germline lookup yields CDR1 LGHNA and CDR2 YSLEER. The CDR3 is CASSHGLYYEQYF. The CDR3 coding sequence is TGCGCCAGCAGCCATGGACTGTACTACGAGCAGTACTTC.

The chain joins TRBV6-5 to TRBJ2-1, with D maybe TRBD2 (5 bases). Trimming took off 5 bases at V and 4 bases at J, with 12 bases between the two ends. The CDR3 has 14 amino acids. From germline, CDR1 is MNHEY and CDR2 SVGAGI. CDR3 sequence reads: CASSRGSVYNEQFF. The CDR3 bases are TGTGCCAGCAGTCGCGGGTCCGTATACAATGAGCAGTTCTTC.

This rearrangement joins TRBV9 to TRBJ1-1; D is unclear. The V end was cut by 0 bases, the J end by 1 base, with 13 bases between. The germline V gene has CDR1 SGDLS and CDR2 YYNGEE. CDR3 length: 16 amino acids. CDR3 coding DNA: TGTGCCAGCAGCGTAGGATTAGGCGGTGGGAACACTGAAGCTTTCTTT. Its protein product is CASSVGLGGGNTEAFF.

The CDR3 DNA reads TGTGCCAGCAGCGTCGACAGGGTCACCGGGGAGCTGTTTTTT. Protein sequence: CASSVDRVTGELFF. The genes are TRBV7-3 and TRBJ2-2; 7 bases fit TRBD1. This CDR3 region has 14 residues. Unmatched junction bases numbered 4, after V lost 5 bases and J lost 4 bases. Germline V gene data show CDR1 as SGHTA and CDR2 as FQGTGA.

The chain carries TRBV25-1 and TRBJ2-1; TRBD2 is a possible D gene (5 bases). Germline V gene lookup returns CDR1 MGHDK and CDR2 SYGVNS. This CDR3 comprises 13 residues. The V end was cut by 6 bases, the J end by 7 bases, with 13 bases between. As DNA, the CDR3 is TGTGCCAGCAGGCGAGGGAGCGTAAATGAGCAGTTCTTC. It yields the protein CASRRGSVNEQFF.

This chain connects TRBV27 to TRBJ1-2; TRBD1 matches 8 bases. The V gene end was trimmed by 5 bases and the J gene end by 2 bases; junction bases not matched to a gene: 13. This CDR3 is 17 amino acids long. CDR1 is MNHEY, CDR2 SMNVEV, per germline (reference sequence). The CDR3 sequence: CASSLAHSRGLNYGYTF. In nucleotides, the CDR3 is TGTGCCAGCAGTCTCGCACATTCCAGGGGGCTCAACTATGGCTACACCTTC.

The J gene is TRBJ1-1, the V gene TRBV25-1; tentative D call: TRBD1 (5 bases). The germline gives CDR1 MGHDK, CDR2 SYGVNS. V was cut by 3 bases and J by 0 bases, with 14 bases left in between. This CDR3 has 16 residues. CDR3 nucleotide sequence: TGTGCCAGCAGTGAGAGGGGCGGGGGAGTGAACACTGAAGCTTTCTTT. This codes for CASSERGGGVNTEAFF. Filled out from reference TRBV25-1 and TRBJ1-1, the complete variable domain reads EADIYQTPRYLVIGTGKKITLECSQTMGHDKMYWYQQDPGMELHLIHYSYGVNSTEKGDLSSESTVSRIRTEHFPLTLESARPSHTSQYLCASSERGGGVNTEAFFGQGTRLTVV.

The V and J genes are TRBV6-1 and TRBJ2-6; maybe TRBD2 (5 bases). V dropped 2 bases and J dropped 0 bases, with 11 bases sitting between them. Germline V gives CDR1 MNHNS, CDR2 SASEGT. The CDR3 runs to 17 residues. The DNA for the CDR3 is TGTGCCAGCAGTGAATATGCTGGGAGCTCTGGGGCCAACGTCCTGACTTTC. Translated, it gives CASSEYAGSSGANVLTF.